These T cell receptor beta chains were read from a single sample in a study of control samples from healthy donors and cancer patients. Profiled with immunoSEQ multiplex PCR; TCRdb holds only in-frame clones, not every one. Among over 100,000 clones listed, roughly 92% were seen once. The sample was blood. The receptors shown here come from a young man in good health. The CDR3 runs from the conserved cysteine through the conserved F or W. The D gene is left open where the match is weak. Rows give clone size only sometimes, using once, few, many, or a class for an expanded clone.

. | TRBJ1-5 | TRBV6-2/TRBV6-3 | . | CASSPDSNQPQHF | TGTGCCAGCAGCCCAGATAGCAATCAGCCCCAGCATTTT
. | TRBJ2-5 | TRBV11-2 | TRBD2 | CASSGTSGVLTQYF | TGTGCCAGCAGCGGGACTAGCGGGGTTCTGACCCAGTACTTC
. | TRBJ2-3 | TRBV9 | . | CASSPGRSGTSTDTQYF | TGTGCCAGCAGCCCTGGCCGGAGCGGTACTAGCACAGATACGCAGTATTTT
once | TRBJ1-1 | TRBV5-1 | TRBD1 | CASSPTGGSTEAFF | TGCGCCAGCAGCCCAACAGGGGGCTCCACCGAAGCTTTCTTT
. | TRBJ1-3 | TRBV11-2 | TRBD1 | CASSWRTTGEIPGNTIYF | TGTGCCAGCAGCTGGAGAACGACAGGGGAGATCCCTGGAAACACCATATATTTT
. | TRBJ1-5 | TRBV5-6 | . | CASSLGGFGSGQPQHF | TGTGCCAGCAGCTTGGGCGGGTTTGGGTCCGGTCAGCCCCAGCATTTT
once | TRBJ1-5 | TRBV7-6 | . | CASSPGGGSNQPQHF | TGTGCCAGCAGCCCTGGGGGAGGAAGCAATCAGCCCCAGCATTTT
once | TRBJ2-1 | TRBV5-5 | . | CASSAGSVGDNEQFF | TGTGCCAGCAGCGCAGGGTCGGTTGGGGACAATGAGCAGTTCTTC
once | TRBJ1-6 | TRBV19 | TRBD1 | CASRPPGTGGSSPLHF | TGTGCCAGTAGGCCCCCGGGGACAGGGGGATCTTCACCCCTCCACTTT
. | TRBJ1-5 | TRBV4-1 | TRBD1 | CASSRDRGGPHYSNQPQHF | TGCGCCAGCAGCCGAGACAGGGGTGGTCCCCACTATAGCAATCAGCCCCAGCATTTT
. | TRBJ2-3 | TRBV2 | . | CATSTGGQSTDTQYF | TGTGCCACGTCAACGGGCGGGCAGAGCACAGATACGCAGTATTTT
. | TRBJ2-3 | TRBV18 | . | CASSPRGPGARADTQYF | TGTGCCAGCTCACCACGGGGGCCAGGGGCTCGGGCAGATACGCAGTATTTT
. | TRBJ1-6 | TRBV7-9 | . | CASSRTVSSYNSPLHF | TGTGCCAGCAGCCGGACAGTGAGCTCCTATAATTCACCCCTCCACTTT
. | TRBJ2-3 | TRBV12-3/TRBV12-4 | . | CASTLSTDTQYF | TGTGCCAGCACCCTAAGCACAGATACGCAGTATTTT
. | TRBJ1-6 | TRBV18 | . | CASSFTRDLNSPLHF | TGTGCCAGCTCATTTACAAGGGACCTTAATTCACCCCTCCACTTT
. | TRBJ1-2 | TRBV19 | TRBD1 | CASSSGGLSGYTF | TGTGCCAGTAGTTCAGGGGGCTTATCTGGCTACACCTTC
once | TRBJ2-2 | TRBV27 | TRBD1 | CARSLLGGGQGNTGELFF | TGTGCCCGCAGCCTCCTGGGGGGGGGACAGGGGAACACCGGGGAGCTGTTTTTT
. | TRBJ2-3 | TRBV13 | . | CASSPPTVITDTQYF | TGTGCCAGCAGCCCCCCCACCGTAATCACAGATACGCAGTATTTT
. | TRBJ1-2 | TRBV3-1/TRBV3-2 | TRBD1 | CASSQSWTGSLGYTF | TGTGCCAGCAGCCAGTCTTGGACAGGGTCCCTTGGCTACACCTTC
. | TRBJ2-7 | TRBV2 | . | CASSGARGTEQYF | TGTGCCAGCAGTGGCGCCCGGGGGACCGAGCAGTACTTC
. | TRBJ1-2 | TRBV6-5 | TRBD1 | CASSYRGQGGYGYTF | TGTGCCAGCAGTTACCGGGGACAGGGGGGCTATGGCTACACCTTC
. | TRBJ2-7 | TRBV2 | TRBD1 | CASGQGAYEQYF | TGTGCCAGCGGACAGGGGGCTTACGAGCAGTACTTC
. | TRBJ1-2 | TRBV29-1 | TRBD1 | CSVEKLGGGDYGYTF | TGCAGCGTTGAAAAATTGGGAGGGGGCGACTATGGCTACACCTTC
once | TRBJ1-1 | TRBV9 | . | CASSVEARNTEAFF | TGTGCCAGCAGCGTAGAAGCTCGGAACACTGAAGCTTTCTTT
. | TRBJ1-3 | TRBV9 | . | CASSVGGSTGNTIYF | TGTGCCAGCAGCGTTGGAGGGTCTACGGGAAACACCATATATTTT
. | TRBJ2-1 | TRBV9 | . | CASSVVSGNEQFF | TGTGCCAGCAGCGTAGTCTCGGGGAATGAGCAGTTCTTC
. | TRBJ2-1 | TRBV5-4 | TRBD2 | CASSAAGLGQWNEQFF | TGTGCCAGCAGCGCAGCGGGGTTGGGCCAATGGAATGAGCAGTTCTTC
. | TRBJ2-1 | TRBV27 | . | CASTPTSSYNEQFF | TGTGCCAGCACCCCTACGAGCTCCTACAATGAGCAGTTCTTC